The 30 T cell receptor beta chains below all came from one sample that was sequenced in a study of CD8 T cells in cerebrospinal fluid in Alzheimer's disease. No DNA is given; TCRdb re-called the 10x single-cell sequencing reads and lists each CDR3 protein once. Recorded for this sample: more than 850 distinct CDR3 sequences. The sequenced sample consisted of cerebrospinal fluid. These receptor sequences come from a human donor with mild cognitive impairment.

This clonotype ranks as medium-sized in terms of frequency. The chain recombines TRBV5-1 with TRBJ1-1; the D gene TCRdb calls, TRBD1, cannot be checked with no DNA. Germline CDR1 and CDR2: SGHRS and YFSETQ. The CDR3 is made up of 15 amino acids. CDR3 protein: CASSPGQGAQAEAFF.

This clonotype is classed as medium-sized (0.01 to 0.1%) by frequency. The chain combines TRBV6-6 with TRBJ1-1; TCRdb gives TRBD1 as the D gene, but with no DNA this cannot be confirmed. This CDR3 is 13 amino acids long. The germline V gene encodes CDR1 MNHNY and CDR2 SVGAGI (reference sequence). The CDR3 spells CASSEGQNTEAFF.

According to its frequency, this clonotype is medium-sized (0.01 to 0.1%). J is TRBJ1-6 and V is TRBV20-1; TCRdb reports TRBD1, a call that lacks DNA to check it against. CDR1 and CDR2 from the germline V gene are DFQATT and SNEGSKA (reference sequence). This CDR3 region has 13 residues. CDR3 in amino acids: CSAHVQGGSPLHF.

This clonotype is deemed large (0.1 to 1%) by its frequency. This chain links TRBV20-1 with TRBJ1-5. This CDR3 is built from 15 residues. Germline lookup yields CDR1 DFQATT and CDR2 SNEGSKA (reference sequence). Here the CDR3 reads CSATDETRFGQPQHF.

Judged by frequency, this clonotype is medium-sized (0.01 to 0.1%). The chain is built from TRBV5-5 and TRBJ2-7. There are 15 residues in the CDR3. CDR1 SGHKS and CDR2 YYEKEE come from the germline V gene (reference sequence). CDR3 residues: CASSLVRGTLHEQYF.

Measured by frequency, this clonotype is medium-sized. The chain joins TRBV24-1 to TRBJ2-3. The CDR3 length is 14 residues. The V gene's germline CDR1 is KGHDR and CDR2 SFDVKD. CDR3 in amino acids: CATSDSKVPDTQYF.

This clonotype is labeled medium-sized (0.01 to 0.1%) based on frequency. V usage is TRBV19 and J usage is TRBJ2-7; TCRdb calls TRBD1, which cannot be checked without DNA. The CDR3 spans 14 residues. Germline V gene lookup returns CDR1 LNHDA and CDR2 SQIVND (reference sequence). CDR3 loop: CASSPHGTIYEQYF.

This clonotype counts as large by frequency. This chain uses TRBV12-3 or TRBV12-4 with TRBJ2-1; no DNA is available, so the TRBD2 call from TCRdb remains unchecked. There are 16 residues in the CDR3. Here the CDR3 reads CASSPYRGGNYNEQFF.

This clonotype is called large based on its frequency. The CDR3 is CASSNETGWCEQYF. The rearrangement joins TRBV21-1 to TRBJ2-7; there is no DNA to check the TCRdb D call of TRBD1. TRBV21-1 is termed a pseudogene. CDR3 size: 14 residues.

According to its frequency, this clonotype is medium-sized (0.01 to 0.1%). The V and J genes are TRBV3-1 and TRBJ2-3; there is no DNA to check the TCRdb D call of TRBD2. Looked up from germline, CDR1 is LGHDT and CDR2 is YNNKEL (reference sequence). CDR3 length: 17 residues. The CDR3: CASSQDPAGGLTDTQYF.

In terms of frequency, this clonotype is medium-sized. The V gene is TRBV20-1, the J gene TRBJ1-3. CDR3 size: 13 residues. CDR1 DFQATT and CDR2 SNEGSKA come from the germline V gene (reference sequence). The CDR3 sequence: CSASAQTGNTIYF.

The V call is TRBV6-1, the J call TRBJ2-1; as DNA is missing, the TRBD1 call by TCRdb cannot be tested. The CDR3 runs to 14 residues. The germline V gene encodes CDR1 MNHNS and CDR2 SASEGT. CDR3 residues: CASSEAQGWNEQFF.

This clonotype is called large (0.1 to 1%) based on its frequency. The chain links TRBV20-1 to TRBJ1-5; TCRdb indicates TRBD1, and absent DNA this call remains unverified. This CDR3 is built from 13 residues. Germline CDR1 and CDR2: DFQATT and SNEGSKA (reference sequence). The CDR3 loop is CSTTTGVNQPQHF.

This clonotype is deemed medium-sized by its frequency. The rearrangement uses TRBV6-1 and TRBJ1-2; TCRdb picks TRBD1, but there is no DNA to check that call. The CDR3 runs to 15 residues. Germline-derived CDR1 and CDR2 are MNHNS and SASEGT. Here the CDR3 reads CASNPRDTWNYGYTF.

This clonotype is identified as medium-sized (0.01 to 0.1%) from frequency. This chain uses TRBV10-3 with TRBJ1-6. The CDR3 runs to 15 residues. Germline V gene lookup returns CDR1 ENHRY and CDR2 SYGVKD. This CDR3 reads CAISEDTRNGSPLHF.

This clonotype is identified as large from frequency. The rearrangement links TRBV7-2 to TRBJ2-6. Germline-derived CDR1 and CDR2 are SGHTA and FQGNSA. The CDR3 extends over 11 amino acids. The CDR3 sequence: CASSGANVLTF.

Judged by frequency, this clonotype is medium-sized. V usage is TRBV11-2 and J usage is TRBJ2-3; the TCRdb D gene call, TRBD1, has no DNA to confirm it. CDR1 is SGHAT, CDR2 FQNNGV, per germline. The CDR3 runs to 15 residues. The CDR3 here is CASSTSGGKADTQYF. The full variable domain, rest sourced from reference TRBV11-2 and TRBJ2-3, is EAGVAQSPRYKIIEKRQSVAFWCNPISGHATLYWYQQILGQGPKLLIQFQNNGVVDDSQLPKDRFSAERLKGVDSTLKIQPAKLEDSAVYLCASSTSGGKADTQYFGPGTRLTVL.

Measured by frequency, this clonotype is medium-sized. The chain combines TRBV12-3 or TRBV12-4 with TRBJ2-1; TCRdb calls TRBD1, which cannot be checked without DNA. This CDR3 region has 16 residues. CDR3 protein: CASRRWTGGSYNEQFF.

This clonotype shows up as medium-sized by frequency. The chain couples TRBV6-5 to TRBJ1-1. The CDR3 is 13 amino acids. The germline V gene has CDR1 MNHEY and CDR2 SVGAGI. The CDR3 sequence is CASSSARGTEAFF.

J is TRBJ1-5 and V is TRBV19; TCRdb returns TRBD1, unconfirmable since there is no DNA. In germline, CDR1 is LNHDA, CDR2 SQIVND (reference sequence). The CDR3 spans 15 residues. CDR3 region: CASTSDRASNQPQHF.

The chain links TRBV7-2 to TRBJ1-4; TCRdb's assignment of TRBD1 cannot be checked, as there is no DNA. There are 15 residues in the CDR3. Per the germline V gene, CDR1 is SGHTA and CDR2 is FQGNSA. The CDR3 here is CASSLTRVLNEKLFF.

Considering frequency, this clonotype is medium-sized. V and J are TRBV5-1 and TRBJ2-2; TCRdb designates TRBD1, a call that cannot be tested without DNA. CDR1 and CDR2 (germline): SGHRS, YFSETQ. The CDR3 is 15 residues long. CDR3 amino acids: CASSPGQGSTGELFF.

This clonotype ranks as large (0.1 to 1%) in terms of frequency. J is TRBJ2-1 and V is TRBV7-3. The CDR3 is 15 amino acids. The germline V gene has CDR1 SGHTA and CDR2 FQGTGA. CDR3 sequence: CASSSTESSYNEQFF. Drawing the rest from reference TRBV7-3 and TRBJ2-1, the complete variable domain is GAGVSQTPSNKVTEKGKYVELRCDPISGHTALYWYRQSLGQGPEFLIYFQGTGAADDSGLPNDRFFAVRPEGSVSTLKIQRTERGDSAVYLCASSSTESSYNEQFFGPGTRLTVL.

Considering frequency, this clonotype is large. This chain connects TRBV20-1 to TRBJ1-4; no DNA is available, so the TRBD1 call from TCRdb remains unchecked. Germline CDR1 and CDR2: DFQATT and SNEGSKA (reference sequence). The CDR3 extends over 15 amino acids. CDR3 amino acids: CSARPDREHGEKLFF.

By frequency, this clonotype is medium-sized (0.01 to 0.1%). This sequence joins TRBV3-1 and TRBJ2-3; TCRdb calls TRBD2, which cannot be checked without DNA. The CDR3 loop spans 17 amino acids. CDR1 LGHDT and CDR2 YNNKEL come from the germline V gene (reference sequence). The CDR3: CASSPSHSGGDTDTQYF.

Frequency places this clonotype as medium-sized. The chain joins TRBV7-9 to TRBJ1-4. CDR1 is SEHNR, CDR2 FQNEAQ, per germline (reference sequence). The CDR3 runs to 15 residues. The CDR3: CASSISSATNEKLFF.

This clonotype is classed as large by frequency. The chain combines TRBV19 with TRBJ2-6. Germline V gene data show CDR1 as LNHDA and CDR2 as SQIVND (reference sequence). This CDR3 comprises 13 residues. The CDR3 sequence is CASLTPAANVLTF.

This clonotype ranks as large (0.1 to 1%) in terms of frequency. This chain joins TRBV7-2 and TRBJ2-3; the D gene TCRdb calls, TRBD1, cannot be checked with no DNA. This CDR3 spans 16 amino acids. The germline CDR1 and CDR2 sequences are SGHTA and FQGNSA. CDR3 region: CASSLVSTGSTDTQYF.

This clonotype is called large based on its frequency. The V call is TRBV6-1, the J call TRBJ2-3; TCRdb proposes TRBD2, but this gene call is untestable without DNA. Per germline, CDR1 MNHNS and CDR2 SASEGT. The CDR3 sequence is 14 residues long. The CDR3 protein is CASSDTSGTDTQYF.

Considering frequency, this clonotype is medium-sized. V is TRBV12-3 or TRBV12-4 and J is TRBJ1-2; with no DNA, the TCRdb D assignment of TRBD1 cannot be verified. This CDR3 is built from 13 residues. Here the CDR3 reads CASSIQGRDGYTF.